A selection of T cell receptor beta chains follows, all from one sample in a study of cytomegalovirus exposure and HLA in healthy donors. Libraries were prepared by immunoSEQ multiplex PCR; TCRdb keeps only in-frame clonotypes and omits some of them. The sample consists of 200,000 or so clones, 87% of them appearing once. Sequenced material: PBMCs. These receptors were taken from a man in his thirties or forties in good health and CMV-seronegative. Each CDR3 is given with its conserved first and last residue. D genes are given only for firm matches. Size is omitted from some rows. Given values are once, few, many or a class for expanded clones.

j_gene | abundance | d_gene | len | v_gene | CDR3aa | CDR3nt
TRBJ1-4 | - | - | 15 | TRBV6-5 | CASSFVTGPNEKLFF | TGTGCCAGCAGTTTTGTAACAGGGCCTAATGAAAAACTGTTTTTT
TRBJ1-2 | - | - | 13 | TRBV5-1 | CASSVDGDYGYTF | TGCGCCAGCAGCGTCGACGGGGACTATGGCTACACCTTC
TRBJ1-2 | - | - | 11 | TRBV27 | CASSRGFGYTF | TGTGCCAGCAGCCGAGGGTTTGGCTACACCTTC
TRBJ1-5 | - | - | 15 | TRBV4-3 | CASSQDRDLGQPQHF | TGCGCCAGCAGCCAAGATAGAGACCTCGGGCAGCCCCAGCATTTT
TRBJ2-3 | - | TRBD2 | 16 | TRBV25-1 | CASSGLAGEGTDTQYF | TGTGCCAGCAGCGGACTAGCGGGAGAGGGGACAGATACGCAGTATTTT
TRBJ2-7 | - | - | 17 | TRBV9 | CASSDPRGGTLTYEQYF | TGTGCCAGCAGCGATCCGCGGGGAGGGACACTTACCTACGAGCAGTACTTC
TRBJ2-3 | - | - | 16 | TRBV14 | CASSQGTPSGTDTQYF | TGTGCCAGCAGCCAAGGTACCCCAAGCGGGACAGATACGCAGTATTTT
TRBJ2-2 | - | - | 14 | TRBV2 | CASSELASTGELFF | TGTGCCAGCAGTGAGTTAGCCTCCACCGGGGAGCTGTTTTTT
TRBJ2-7 | - | - | 14 | TRBV2 | CASSEVPSSYEQYF | TGTGCCAGCAGTGAAGTGCCGAGCTCCTACGAGCAGTACTTC
TRBJ1-1 | - | - | 14 | TRBV4-2 | CASSLQGRNTEAFF | TGTGCCAGCAGCCTACAGGGCAGGAACACTGAAGCTTTCTTT
TRBJ1-2 | - | TRBD1 | 14 | TRBV6-5 | CASSPQGRSYGYTF | TGTGCCAGCAGCCCACAGGGGAGGAGCTATGGCTACACCTTC
TRBJ2-2 | - | TRBD2 | 16 | TRBV6-6 | CASSYLASGNTGELFF | TGTGCCAGCAGTTACCTGGCTAGCGGTAACACCGGGGAGCTGTTTTTT
TRBJ1-5 | - | - | 13 | TRBV29-1 | CSVVVYGNQPQHF | TGCAGCGTTGTAGTATATGGCAATCAGCCCCAGCATTTT
TRBJ2-1 | - | - | 11 | TRBV2 | CASRADSQQFF | TGTGCCAGCAGGGCAGACAGCCAGCAGTTCTTC
TRBJ2-2 | - | - | 15 | TRBV7-8 | CASSLGPGNPGELFF | TGTGCCAGCAGCTTAGGTCCAGGGAACCCCGGGGAGCTGTTTTTT
TRBJ1-1 | once | - | 15 | TRBV5-6 | CASSSPKGVRAEAFF | TGTGCCAGCAGCTCCCCCAAGGGGGTGAGGGCTGAAGCTTTCTTT
TRBJ2-3 | once | TRBD1 | 15 | TRBV7-2 | CASSSTGTGGDTQYF | TGTGCCAGCAGCTCAACCGGGACAGGGGGAGATACGCAGTATTTT
TRBJ2-5 | - | - | 12 | TRBV5-5 | CASSLQGETQYF | TGTGCCAGCAGCTTACAGGGAGAGACCCAGTACTTC
TRBJ2-7 | - | TRBD1 | 15 | TRBV10-3 | CAISTGGAGVYEQYF | TGTGCCATCAGTACAGGGGGCGCGGGTGTCTACGAGCAGTACTTC
TRBJ2-1 | - | TRBD2 | 16 | TRBV19 | CASSIDGGGAYNEQFF | TGTGCCAGTAGTATAGATGGCGGGGGGGCCTACAATGAGCAGTTCTTC
TRBJ2-1 | few | - | 12 | TRBV6-1 | CASSEIGTAEFF | TGTGCCAGCAGTGAAATAGGCACTGCGGAGTTCTTC
TRBJ2-3 | - | TRBD2 | 16 | TRBV5-4 | CASQDPSGAPTDTQYF | TGTGCCTCCCAAGATCCTAGCGGGGCCCCCACAGATACGCAGTATTTT
TRBJ1-5 | - | - | 12 | TRBV19 | CASSPGLPPQHF | TGTGCCAGCTCGCCGGGGTTACCGCCCCAGCATTTT
TRBJ2-4 | - | - | 16 | TRBV19 | CASSRRFSGAKNIQYF | TGTGCCAGTAGCAGGAGGTTTAGCGGAGCCAAAAACATTCAGTACTTC
TRBJ1-6 | - | - | 18 | TRBV28 | CASSLFGGYGSYNSPLHF | TGTGCCAGCAGTTTATTCGGGGGGTATGGGTCCTATAATTCACCCCTCCACTTT
TRBJ2-7 | - | - | 13 | TRBV6-6 | CASTPQGSYEQYF | TGTGCCAGCACCCCACAGGGTTCCTACGAGCAGTACTTC
TRBJ2-3 | once | TRBD2 | 15 | TRBV30 | CAWVDLAGDTDTQYF | TGTGCCTGGGTCGATCTAGCGGGGGACACAGATACGCAGTATTTT
TRBJ1-5 | - | - | 14 | TRBV6-4 | CASSDLGGNQPQHF | TGTGCCAGCAGTGACCTGGGAGGAAATCAGCCCCAGCATTTT
TRBJ1-2 | - | - | 14 | TRBV15 | CATSRSDSLYGYTF | TGTGCCACCAGCAGATCGGACAGCCTCTATGGCTACACCTTC
TRBJ1-1 | - | - | 13 | TRBV30 | CAWSGEGWAEAFF | TGTGCCTGGAGTGGGGAGGGTTGGGCTGAAGCTTTCTTT
TRBJ2-1 | - | TRBD2 | 15 | TRBV7-9 | CASSFTSGGYNEQFF | TGTGCCAGCAGCTTCACTAGCGGGGGATACAATGAGCAGTTCTTC
TRBJ1-4 | - | - | 16 | TRBV5-6 | CASSLRGALYNEKLFF | TGTGCCAGCAGCTTACGAGGTGCTCTATATAATGAAAAACTGTTTTTT
TRBJ1-1 | - | - | 14 | TRBV25-1 | CASSVAGGAAEAFF | TGTGCCAGCAGTGTCGCGGGGGGCGCGGCTGAAGCTTTCTTT
TRBJ1-2 | - | TRBD1 | 14 | TRBV5-4 | CASSLVSGGNGYTF | TGTGCCAGCAGCTTGGTATCAGGGGGCAATGGCTACACCTTC
TRBJ1-6 | few | - | 14 | TRBV21-1 | CASSKGETHKPLHF | TGTGCCAGCAGCAAAGGGGAGACCCACAAACCCCTCCACTTT
TRBJ1-5 | - | - | 15 | TRBV5-1 | CASSLVSGANQPQHF | TGCGCCAGCAGCCTGGTCTCAGGGGCCAATCAGCCCCAGCATTTT
TRBJ1-1 | - | - | 15 | TRBV4-1 | CASSQDWARNTEAFF | TGCGCCAGCAGCCAAGATTGGGCGAGGAACACTGAAGCTTTCTTT
TRBJ2-5 | - | TRBD1 | 15 | TRBV5-4 | CASSGGTGSQETQYF | TGTGCCAGCAGCGGTGGGACAGGGAGCCAAGAGACCCAGTACTTC
TRBJ2-3 | - | - | 14 | TRBV27 | CASSLVAGTDTQYF | TGTGCCAGCAGTTTGGTGGCGGGGACAGATACGCAGTATTTT
TRBJ2-1 | - | - | 16 | TRBV27 | CASSLFSSLAYNEQFF | TGTGCCAGCAGTTTATTCTCTAGCTTGGCCTACAATGAGCAGTTCTTC
TRBJ2-1 | - | TRBD2 | 18 | TRBV5-1 | CASSPGIAGGSNRDEQFF | TGCGCCAGCAGCCCCGGAATAGCGGGAGGGTCTAATCGGGATGAGCAGTTCTTC
TRBJ2-7 | - | TRBD2 | 15 | TRBV19 | CASSNGLGSSYEQYF | TGTGCCAGTAGTAACGGACTAGGTAGCTCCTACGAGCAGTACTTC
TRBJ2-3 | - | - | 11 | TRBV2 | CASSYTDTQYF | TGTGCCAGCAGTTACACAGATACGCAGTATTTT
TRBJ2-1 | - | - | 17 | TRBV7-5 | CARSLGRDRLTYNEQFF | TGTGCCAGAAGCTTAGGTCGAGACAGACTTACCTACAATGAGCAGTTCTTC
TRBJ2-4 | - | TRBD1 | 18 | TRBV5-4 | CASSTARTGVGAKNSQYF | TGTGCCAGCAGCACAGCGCGAACAGGGGTCGGGGCCAAAAACAGTCAGTACTTC
TRBJ2-7 | - | TRBD1 | 14 | TRBV2 | CASSEGDSLSEQYF | TGTGCCAGCAGTGAAGGGGACAGCTTGAGCGAGCAGTACTTC
TRBJ2-5 | once | TRBD1 | 15 | TRBV11-3 | CASSSGTEQRETQYF | TGTGCCAGCAGCTCCGGGACAGAACAACGGGAGACCCAGTACTTC
TRBJ2-2 | - | TRBD1 | 13 | TRBV11-3 | CASQGQTTGELFF | TGTGCCAGCCAGGGACAGACCACCGGGGAGCTGTTTTTT
TRBJ2-1 | - | TRBD2 | 20 | TRBV30 | CAWARTRGLAGGYGDNEQFF | TGTGCCTGGGCACGGACTCGGGGGCTAGCGGGAGGGTATGGGGATAATGAGCAGTTCTTC
TRBJ2-7 | - | - | 14 | TRBV30 | CAWSARLIIYEQYF | TGTGCCTGGAGTGCCAGATTAATTATCTACGAGCAGTACTTC
TRBJ1-6 | once | - | 17 | TRBV5-6 | CASSLIRSRGYNSPLHF | TGTGCCAGCAGCTTGATCCGCTCCAGGGGATATAATTCACCCCTCCACTTT
TRBJ2-5 | - | - | 16 | TRBV11-3 | CASSSGSGRRGETQYF | TGTGCCAGCAGTTCGGGGAGCGGGCGGAGGGGAGAGACCCAGTACTTC
TRBJ1-1 | - | - | 12 | TRBV2 | CAGATISTEAFF | TGTGCCGGGGCTACCATATCCACTGAAGCTTTCTTT
TRBJ2-7 | - | - | 14 | TRBV2 | CASSEALQGGEQYF | TGTGCCAGCAGTGAAGCCCTGCAGGGCGGTGAGCAGTACTTC
TRBJ2-7 | once | TRBD2 | 15 | TRBV19 | CASGVIAGRENEQYF | TGTGCCAGTGGCGTAATAGCAGGGAGGGAAAACGAGCAGTACTTC
TRBJ1-4 | - | - | 12 | TRBV6-5 | CASSRAGEGLFF | TGTGCCAGCAGTCGAGCGGGTGAAGGACTGTTTTTT
TRBJ1-1 | - | - | 15 | TRBV11-2 | CASSSIQGGRTEAFF | TGTGCCAGCAGCTCCATACAGGGTGGTCGCACTGAAGCTTTCTTT
TRBJ2-7 | - | - | 15 | TRBV4-1 | CASSQVEGSSYEQYF | TGCGCCAGCAGCCAAGTGGAGGGTTCCTCCTACGAGCAGTACTTC